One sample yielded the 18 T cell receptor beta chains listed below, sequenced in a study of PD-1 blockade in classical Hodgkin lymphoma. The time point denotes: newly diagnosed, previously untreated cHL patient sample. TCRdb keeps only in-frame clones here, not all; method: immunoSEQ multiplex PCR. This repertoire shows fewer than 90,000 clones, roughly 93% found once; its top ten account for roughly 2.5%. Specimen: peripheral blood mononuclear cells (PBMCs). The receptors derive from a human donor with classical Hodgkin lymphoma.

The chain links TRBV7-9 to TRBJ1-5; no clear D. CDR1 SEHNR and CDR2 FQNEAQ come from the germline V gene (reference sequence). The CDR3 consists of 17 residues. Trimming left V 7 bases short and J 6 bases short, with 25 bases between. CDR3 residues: CASNHSWEPSEAQPQHF. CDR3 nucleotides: TGTGCCAGCAACCACTCCTGGGAACCCAGTGAGGCTCAGCCCCAGCATTTT.

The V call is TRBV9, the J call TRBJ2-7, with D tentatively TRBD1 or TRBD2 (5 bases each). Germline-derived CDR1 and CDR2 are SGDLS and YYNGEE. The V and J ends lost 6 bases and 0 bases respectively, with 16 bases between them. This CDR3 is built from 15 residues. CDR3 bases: TGTGCCAGCAACCGGGACGGGACGAGCTCCTACGAGCAGTACTTC. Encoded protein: CASNRDGTSSYEQYF.

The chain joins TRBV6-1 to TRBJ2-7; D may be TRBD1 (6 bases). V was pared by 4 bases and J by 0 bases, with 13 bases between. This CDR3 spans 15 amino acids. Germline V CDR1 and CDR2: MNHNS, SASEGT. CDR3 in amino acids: CASSGTDHLSYEQYF. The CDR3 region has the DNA TGTGCCAGCAGTGGGACAGATCACCTCTCCTACGAGCAGTACTTC.

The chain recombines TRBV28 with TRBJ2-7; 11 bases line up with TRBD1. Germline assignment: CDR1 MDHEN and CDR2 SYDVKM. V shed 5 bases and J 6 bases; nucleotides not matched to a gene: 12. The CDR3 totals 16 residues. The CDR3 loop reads CASSPWTGGGGSEQYF. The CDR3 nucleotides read TGTGCCAGCAGTCCCTGGACAGGGGGCGGAGGTTCCGAGCAGTACTTC.

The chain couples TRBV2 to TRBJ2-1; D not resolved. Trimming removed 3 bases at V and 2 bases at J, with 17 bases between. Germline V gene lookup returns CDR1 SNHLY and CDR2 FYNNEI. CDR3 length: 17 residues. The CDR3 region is CASSDPTDLAPYNEQFF. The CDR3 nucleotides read TGTGCCAGCAGTGACCCCACCGACTTGGCTCCCTACAATGAGCAGTTCTTC.

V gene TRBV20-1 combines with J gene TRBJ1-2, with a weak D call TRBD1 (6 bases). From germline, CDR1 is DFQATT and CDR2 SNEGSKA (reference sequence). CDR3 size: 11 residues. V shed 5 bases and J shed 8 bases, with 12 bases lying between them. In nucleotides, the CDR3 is TGCAGTGCTGGGGGCCTTCGGGGCTACACCTTC. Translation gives CSAGGLRGYTF.

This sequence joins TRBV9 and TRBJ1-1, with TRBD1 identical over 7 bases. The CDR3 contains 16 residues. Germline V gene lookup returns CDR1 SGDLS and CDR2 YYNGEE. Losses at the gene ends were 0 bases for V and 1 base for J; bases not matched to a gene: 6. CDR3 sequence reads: CASSVGQGFKNTEAFF. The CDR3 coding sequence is TGTGCCAGCAGCGTAGGACAGGGCTTTAAGAACACTGAAGCTTTCTTT.

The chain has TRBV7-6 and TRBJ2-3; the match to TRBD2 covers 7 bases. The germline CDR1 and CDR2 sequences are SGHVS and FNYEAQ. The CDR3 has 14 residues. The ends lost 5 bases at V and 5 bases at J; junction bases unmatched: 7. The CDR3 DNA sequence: TGTGCCAGCAGCCAAAGTCCGGGGGGAGATACGCAGTATTTT. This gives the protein CASSQSPGGDTQYF.

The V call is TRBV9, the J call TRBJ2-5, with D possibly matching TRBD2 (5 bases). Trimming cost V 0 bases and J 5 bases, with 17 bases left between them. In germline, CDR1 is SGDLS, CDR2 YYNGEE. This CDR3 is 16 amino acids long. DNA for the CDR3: TGTGCCAGCAGCGTAGGGGCTAGCAATGAACGGGAGACCCAGTACTTC. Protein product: CASSVGASNERETQYF.

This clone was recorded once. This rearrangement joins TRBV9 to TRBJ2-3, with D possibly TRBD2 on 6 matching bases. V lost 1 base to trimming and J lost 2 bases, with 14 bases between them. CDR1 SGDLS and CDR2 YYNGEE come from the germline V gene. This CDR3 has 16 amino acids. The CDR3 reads CASSVSLDYYTDTQYF. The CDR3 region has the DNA TGTGCCAGCAGCGTATCTTTGGACTACTACACAGATACGCAGTATTTT.

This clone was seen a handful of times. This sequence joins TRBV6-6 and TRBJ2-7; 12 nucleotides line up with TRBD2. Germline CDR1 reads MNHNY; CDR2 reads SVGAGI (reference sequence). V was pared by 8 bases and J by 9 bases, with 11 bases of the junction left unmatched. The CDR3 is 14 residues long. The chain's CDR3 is CASASGRGLRGQYF. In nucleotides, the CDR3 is TGTGCCAGCGCTAGCGGGAGGGGCTTACGCGGGCAGTACTTC.

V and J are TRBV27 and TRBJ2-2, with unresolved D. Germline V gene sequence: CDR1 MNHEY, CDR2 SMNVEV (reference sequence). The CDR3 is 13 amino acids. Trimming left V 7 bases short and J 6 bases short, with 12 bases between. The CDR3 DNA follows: TGTGCCAGCAAGGTCTTTGGCGCCGGGGAGCTGTTTTTT. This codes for CASKVFGAGELFF.

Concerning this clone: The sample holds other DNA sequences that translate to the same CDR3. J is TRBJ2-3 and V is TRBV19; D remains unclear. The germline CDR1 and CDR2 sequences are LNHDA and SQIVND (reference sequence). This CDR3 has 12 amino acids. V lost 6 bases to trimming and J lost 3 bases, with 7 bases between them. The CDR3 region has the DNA TGTGCCAGTAGCGGTAGAACAGATACGCAGTATTTT. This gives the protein CASSGRTDTQYF.

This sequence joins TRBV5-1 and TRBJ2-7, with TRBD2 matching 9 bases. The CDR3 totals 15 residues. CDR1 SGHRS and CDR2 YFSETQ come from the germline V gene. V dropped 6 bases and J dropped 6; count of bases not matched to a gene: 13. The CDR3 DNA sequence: TGCGCCAGCAATAATCGCGGGAGGGCCGGACTCGAGCAGTACTTC. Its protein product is CASNNRGRAGLEQYF.

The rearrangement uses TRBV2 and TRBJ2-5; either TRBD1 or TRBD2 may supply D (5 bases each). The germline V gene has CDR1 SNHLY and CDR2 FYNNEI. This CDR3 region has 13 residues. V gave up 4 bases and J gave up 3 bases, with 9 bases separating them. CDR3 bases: TGTGCCAGCAGTGGTGGGACCAAAGAGACCCAGTACTTC. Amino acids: CASSGGTKETQYF. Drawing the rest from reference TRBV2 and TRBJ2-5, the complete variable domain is EPEVTQTPSHQVTQMGQEVILRCVPISNHLYFYWYRQILGQKVEFLVSFYNNEISEKSEIFDDQFSVERPDGSNFTLKIRSTKLEDSAMYFCASSGGTKETQYFGPGTRLLVL.

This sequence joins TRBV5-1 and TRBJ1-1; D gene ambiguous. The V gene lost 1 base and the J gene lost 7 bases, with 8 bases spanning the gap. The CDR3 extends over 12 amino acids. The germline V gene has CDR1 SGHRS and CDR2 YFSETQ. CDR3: CASSLIVGEAFF. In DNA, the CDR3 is TGCGCCAGCAGCTTGATAGTAGGTGAAGCTTTCTTT.

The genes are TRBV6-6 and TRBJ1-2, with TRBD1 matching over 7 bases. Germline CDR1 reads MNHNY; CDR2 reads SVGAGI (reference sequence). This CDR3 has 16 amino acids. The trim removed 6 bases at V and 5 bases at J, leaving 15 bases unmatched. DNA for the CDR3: TGTGCCAGCAGGCTCGGGGGACAGATACGTGGGTATGGCTACACCTTC. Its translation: CASRLGGQIRGYGYTF.

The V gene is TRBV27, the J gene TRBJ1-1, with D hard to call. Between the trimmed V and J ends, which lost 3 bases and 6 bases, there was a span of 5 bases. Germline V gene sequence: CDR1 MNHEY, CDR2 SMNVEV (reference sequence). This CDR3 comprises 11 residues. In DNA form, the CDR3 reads TGTGCCAGCAGTTTCTCAGCTGAAGCTTTCTTT. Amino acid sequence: CASSFSAEAFF.